The present T cell receptor (beta chain) was sequenced within a study of CD8 T cells in ankylosing spondylitis. One entry per CDR3 protein, called by TCRdb with MiXCR from the 5' RACE reads. The data contain 300,000 to 400,000 distinct CDR3 sequences, approximately 14% of them singletons. The V end lost 4 bases, the J end lost 2 bases, and 13 bases lay between the germline ends. The CDR3 has 15 residues. Germline CDR1 is SGHRS and CDR2 is YFSETQ. As for this clonotype: Its antigen remains unknown.

The study, taken as a whole, reports: Some of the motif variants had earlier been found in reactive arthritis patients' fluid and blood. Significant enrichment of disease-linked clones was reported in matched ankylosing spondylitis synovial fluid. Roughly eight highly homologous variants made up a TCR beta motif, and this motif appeared characteristic of ankylosing spondylitis blood.

The chain couples TRBV5-1 to TRBJ1-3; perhaps TRBD1 as D (5 bases). This receptor was taken from a male donor with ankylosing spondylitis or in good health (not recorded which). The specimen sequenced was blood, either unsorted or a sorted T cell fraction (not recorded which). In nucleotides, the CDR3 is TGCGCCAGCAGCCTCGGGGGGACCACTGGAAACACCATATATTTT. Its protein is CASSLGGTTGNTIYF. The variable domain in full, with the rest retrieved from reference TRBV5-1 and TRBJ1-3, is KAGVTQTPRYLIKTRGQQVTLSCSPISGHRSVSWYQQTPGQGLQFLFEYFSETQRNKGNFPGRFSGRQFSNSRSEMNVSTLELGDSALYLCASSLGGTTGNTIYFGEGSWLTVV.